This entry describes one T cell receptor beta chain. No antigen is known for it. The entry originates in a study of shared clonotypes between healthy human individuals. Study outcomes and limitations: A handful of donors showed sharing of around 5% of naive CD4 clonotypes. Clonotypes which were not shared had lower generation probabilities than clonotypes that all four donors shared.

TCRdb's table, derived via immunoSEQ multiplex PCR, lists solely in-frame clones and lacks some. The table lists roughly 2 million clones, less than 95% of them singletons. Positively selected for CCR7, the CD45RO-negative cells used as naive CD8 cells excluded terminally differentiated effector memory CD45RA+ cells. Trimming took 3 bases from V and 3 from J; bases not matched to a gene: 5. CDR3 length: 15 residues. CDR1 and CDR2 from the germline V gene are SGDLS and YYNGEE. The source is a man younger than 30 in good health. J is TRBJ1-4 and V is TRBV9; 7 bases are a match to TRBD1. Material: naive CD8+ T cells sorted from blood. In DNA form, the CDR3 reads TGTGCCAGCAGCGAAGAGGGGGCGCCTAATGAAAAACTGTTTTTT. Residues: CASSEEGAPNEKLFF.